This T cell receptor (beta chain) was obtained from a study of graft-versus-host responses after intestinal transplantation. Study overall: Recipients across the board were started on anti-thymocyte globulin induction, then kept on tacrolimus and steroids for approximately three years.

This CDR3 has 14 residues. J gave up 6 bases and V 7 bases, and 9 bases lay outside the gene matches. From germline, CDR1 is WSHSY and CDR2 SAAADI. The data were produced by immunoSEQ multiplex PCR, yet TCRdb's version contains in-frame clones alone and is incomplete. Of about 12,000 clones listed, roughly 30% are singletons. Plating combined around 200,000 CFSE-labeled responder cells with around 200,000 irradiated, violet-dye-labeled stimulator cells. Proliferating responders of the CD3+CD4+ and CD3+CD8+ phenotypes with low CFSE were sorted after the reaction. General study points: Among recipient marrow samples, GvH clones were found; some appeared first in ileum or blood.

The sequencing here drew on alloreactive CD8+ T cells from a mixed lymphocyte reaction culture, taken before intestinal transplant. The subset is: CFSE-low proliferating T cells sorted from approximately 6-day pre-transplant mixed lymphocyte reaction (GvH or HvG direction). This chain links TRBV10-2 with TRBJ2-1; 7 positions match TRBD2. This TCR was recovered from a human patient who received an intestinal transplant. This chain's CDR3 is CASTTITSVNEQFF. Written as DNA, the CDR3 is TGCGCCAGCACAACGATCACTAGCGTCAATGAGCAGTTCTTC.